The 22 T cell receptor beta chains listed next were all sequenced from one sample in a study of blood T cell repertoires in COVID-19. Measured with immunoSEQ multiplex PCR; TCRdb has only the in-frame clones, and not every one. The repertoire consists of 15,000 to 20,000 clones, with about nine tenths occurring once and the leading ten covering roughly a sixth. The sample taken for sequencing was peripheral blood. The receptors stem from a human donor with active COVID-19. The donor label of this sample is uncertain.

The CDR3 protein is CASSQGPGTGGRYGYTF. Written as DNA, the CDR3 is TGCGCCAGCAGCCAAGGCCCCGGGACAGGGGGGAGGTATGGCTACACCTTC. The rearrangement links TRBV4-1 to TRBJ1-2, with 11 bases that match TRBD1. The V and J ends lost 1 base and 5 bases, in that order; junction bases with no gene match: 9. The CDR3 consists of 17 residues. The germline V gene has CDR1 MGHRA and CDR2 YSYEKL.

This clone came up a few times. The CDR3 is CASSGGSGGYTF. The CDR3 nucleotides are TGTGCCAGCAGTGGAGGGTCGGGAGGCTACACCTTC. This chain links TRBV25-1 with TRBJ1-2; the D is unclear. This CDR3 has 12 amino acids. Trimming shortened V by 4 bases and J by 8 bases, and 11 bases separated the two germline ends. Germline lookup yields CDR1 MGHDK and CDR2 SYGVNS.

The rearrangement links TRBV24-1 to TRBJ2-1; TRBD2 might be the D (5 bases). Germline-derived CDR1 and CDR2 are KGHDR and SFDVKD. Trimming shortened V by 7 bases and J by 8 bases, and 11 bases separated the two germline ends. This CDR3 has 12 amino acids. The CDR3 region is CATRGWRDEQFF. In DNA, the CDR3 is TGTGCCACCAGAGGGTGGCGGGATGAGCAGTTCTTC.

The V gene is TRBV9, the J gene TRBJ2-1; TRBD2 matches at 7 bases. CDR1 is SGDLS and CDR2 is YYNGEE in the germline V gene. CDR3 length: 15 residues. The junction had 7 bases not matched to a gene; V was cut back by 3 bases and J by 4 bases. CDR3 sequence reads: CASSEGRGLYNEQFF. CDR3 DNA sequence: TGTGCCAGCAGCGAAGGGCGGGGACTATACAATGAGCAGTTCTTC.

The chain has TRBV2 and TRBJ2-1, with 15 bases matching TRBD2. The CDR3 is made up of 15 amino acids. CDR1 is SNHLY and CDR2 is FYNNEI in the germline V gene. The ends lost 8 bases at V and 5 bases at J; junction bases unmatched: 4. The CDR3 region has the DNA TGTGCCAGCGGGTGGACTAGCGGGGGGGACAATGAGCAGTTCTTC. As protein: CASGWTSGGDNEQFF.

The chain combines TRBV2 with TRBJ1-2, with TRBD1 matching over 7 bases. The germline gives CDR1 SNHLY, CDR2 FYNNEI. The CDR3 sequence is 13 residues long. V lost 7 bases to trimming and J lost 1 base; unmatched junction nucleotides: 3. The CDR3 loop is CASIGQDNYGYTF. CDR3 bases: TGTGCCAGCATAGGACAGGATAACTATGGCTACACCTTC.

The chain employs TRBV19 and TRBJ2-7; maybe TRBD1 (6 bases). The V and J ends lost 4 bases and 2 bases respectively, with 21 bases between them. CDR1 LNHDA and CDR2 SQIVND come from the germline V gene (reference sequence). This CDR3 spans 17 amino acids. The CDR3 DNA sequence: TGTGCCAGTAGTAGCCGATCCGGGACAAATATCCCCTACGAGCAGTACTTC. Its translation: CASSSRSGTNIPYEQYF.

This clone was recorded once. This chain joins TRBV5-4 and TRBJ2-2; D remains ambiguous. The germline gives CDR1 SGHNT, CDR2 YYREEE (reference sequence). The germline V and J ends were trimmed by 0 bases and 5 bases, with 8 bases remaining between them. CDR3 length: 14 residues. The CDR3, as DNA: TGTGCCAGCAGCTTGGCCGGTCCAACCGGGGAGCTGTTTTTT. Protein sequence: CASSLAGPTGELFF.

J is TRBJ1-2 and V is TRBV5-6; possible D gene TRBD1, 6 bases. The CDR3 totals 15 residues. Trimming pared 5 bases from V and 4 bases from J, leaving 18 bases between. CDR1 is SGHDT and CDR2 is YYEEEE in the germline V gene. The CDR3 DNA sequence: TGTGCCAGCAGTGTTCCAGGGGCGCTACCCTATGGCTACACCTTC. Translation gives CASSVPGALPYGYTF.

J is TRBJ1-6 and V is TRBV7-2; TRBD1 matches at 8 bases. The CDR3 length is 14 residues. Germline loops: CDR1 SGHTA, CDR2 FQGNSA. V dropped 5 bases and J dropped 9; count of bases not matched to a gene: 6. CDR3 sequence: CASSTGTGASPLHF. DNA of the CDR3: TGTGCCAGCAGCACCGGGACAGGAGCTTCACCCCTCCACTTT.

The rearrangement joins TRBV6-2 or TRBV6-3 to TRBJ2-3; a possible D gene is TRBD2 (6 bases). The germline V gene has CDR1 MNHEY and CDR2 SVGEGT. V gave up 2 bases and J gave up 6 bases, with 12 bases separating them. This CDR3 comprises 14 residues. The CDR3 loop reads CASSYGLGGDTQYF. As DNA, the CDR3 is TGTGCCAGCAGTTACGGGCTAGGAGGGGATACGCAGTATTTT.

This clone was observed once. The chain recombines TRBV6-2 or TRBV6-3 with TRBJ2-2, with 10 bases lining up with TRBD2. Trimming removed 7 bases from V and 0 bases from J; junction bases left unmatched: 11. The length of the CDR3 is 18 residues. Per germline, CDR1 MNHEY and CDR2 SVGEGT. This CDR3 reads CASNPGLAVDANTGELFF. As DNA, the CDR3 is TGTGCCAGCAACCCAGGACTAGCGGTGGACGCGAACACCGGGGAGCTGTTTTTT.

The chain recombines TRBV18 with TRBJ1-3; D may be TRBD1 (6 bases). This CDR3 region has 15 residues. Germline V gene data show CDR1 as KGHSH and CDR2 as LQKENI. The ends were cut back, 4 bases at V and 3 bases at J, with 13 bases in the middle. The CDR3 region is CASSLTGSGGNTIYF. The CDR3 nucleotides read TGTGCCAGCTCACTCACAGGGAGTGGTGGAAACACCATATATTTT.

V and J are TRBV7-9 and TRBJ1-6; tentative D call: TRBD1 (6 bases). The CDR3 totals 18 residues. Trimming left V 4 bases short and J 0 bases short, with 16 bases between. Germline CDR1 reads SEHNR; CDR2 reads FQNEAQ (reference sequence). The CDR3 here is CASSSTRTDSSYNSPLHF. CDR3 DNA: TGTGCCAGCAGCTCCACCCGGACAGATAGCTCCTATAATTCACCCCTCCACTTT.

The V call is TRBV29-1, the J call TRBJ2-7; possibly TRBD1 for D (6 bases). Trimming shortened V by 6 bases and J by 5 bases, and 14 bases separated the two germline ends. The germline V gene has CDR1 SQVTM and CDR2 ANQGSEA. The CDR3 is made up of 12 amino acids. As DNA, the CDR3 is TGCAGCGTGCCTCTGGGGGCGGACGAGCAGTACTTC. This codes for CSVPLGADEQYF.

CDR3 sequence reads: CASSYGQASYEQYF. The CDR3 DNA sequence: TGTGCCAGCAGTTACGGGCAGGCCTCCTACGAGCAGTACTTC. This sequence joins TRBV6-6 and TRBJ2-7; D is undetermined. The germline V gene encodes CDR1 MNHNY and CDR2 SVGAGI (reference sequence). The V gene lost 2 bases and the J gene lost 0 bases, with 8 bases spanning the gap. The CDR3 totals 14 residues.

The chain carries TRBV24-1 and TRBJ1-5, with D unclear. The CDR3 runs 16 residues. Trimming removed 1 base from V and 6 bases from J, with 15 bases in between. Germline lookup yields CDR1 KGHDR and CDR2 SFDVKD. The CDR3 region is CATSDFSPDAFQPQHF. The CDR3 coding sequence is TGTGCCACCAGTGATTTTAGCCCTGACGCATTTCAGCCCCAGCATTTT.

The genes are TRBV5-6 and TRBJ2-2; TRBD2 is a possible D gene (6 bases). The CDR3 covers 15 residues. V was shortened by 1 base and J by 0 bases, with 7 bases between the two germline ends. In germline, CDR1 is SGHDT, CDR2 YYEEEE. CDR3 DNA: TGTGCCAGCAGCTTGTCGGGGGCGAACACCGGGGAGCTGTTTTTT. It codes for CASSLSGANTGELFF.

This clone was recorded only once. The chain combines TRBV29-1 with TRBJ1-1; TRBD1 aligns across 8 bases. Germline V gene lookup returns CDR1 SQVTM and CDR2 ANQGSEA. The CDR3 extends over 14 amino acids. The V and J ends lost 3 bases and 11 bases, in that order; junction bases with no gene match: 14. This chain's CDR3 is CSVDIGQGGKSAFF. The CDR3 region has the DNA TGCAGCGTTGATATCGGACAGGGAGGAAAGTCGGCTTTCTTT.

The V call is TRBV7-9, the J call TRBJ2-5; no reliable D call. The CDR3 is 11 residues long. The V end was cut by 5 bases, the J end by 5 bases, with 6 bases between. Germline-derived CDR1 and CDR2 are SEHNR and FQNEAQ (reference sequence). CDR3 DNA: TGTGCCAGCAGCCCAATGGAGACCCAGTACTTC. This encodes CASSPMETQYF. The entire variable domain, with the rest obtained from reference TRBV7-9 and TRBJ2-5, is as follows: DTGVSQNPRHKITKRGQNVTFRCDPISEHNRLYWYRQTLGQGPEFLTYFQNEAQLEKSRLLSDRFSAERPKGSFSTLEIQRTEQGDSAMYLCASSPMETQYFGPGTRLLVL.

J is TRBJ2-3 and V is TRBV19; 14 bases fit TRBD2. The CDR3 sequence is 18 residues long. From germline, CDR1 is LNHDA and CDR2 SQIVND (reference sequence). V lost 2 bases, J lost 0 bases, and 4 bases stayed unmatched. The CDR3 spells CASSIIGLAGGSTDTQYF. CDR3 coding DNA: TGTGCCAGTAGTATAATTGGACTAGCGGGGGGTAGCACAGATACGCAGTATTTT.

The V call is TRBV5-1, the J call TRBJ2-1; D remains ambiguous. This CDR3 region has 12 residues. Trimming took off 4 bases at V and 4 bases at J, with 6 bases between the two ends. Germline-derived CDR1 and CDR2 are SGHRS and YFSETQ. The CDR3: CASSIEYNEQFF. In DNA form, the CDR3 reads TGCGCCAGCAGCATAGAGTACAATGAGCAGTTCTTC.